One and the same sample provided the 4 T cell receptor beta chains below, sequenced in a study of T-cell reconstitution after alpha-beta-depleted transplantation in children. Construction of the TCRbeta library involved unique molecular identifiers. Using its own MiXCR run on the PCR reads, TCRdb lists one record per CDR3 protein. The data show about 610,000 distinct CDR3 sequences, roughly a tenth seen once. The material was PBMCs from the stem cell graft donor, obtained from the stem cell graft. The receptors originated from a human donor who donated a stem cell graft to a child with acute myeloid leukemia.

This clonotype appeared a few times. The chain joins TRBV6-5 to TRBJ2-1; TRBD2 agrees at 7 bases. The germline gives CDR1 MNHEY, CDR2 SVGAGI. CDR3 size: 16 residues. Germline trimming cut 4 bases from V and 0 bases from J; bases unmatched to any gene: 6. This chain's CDR3 is CASSSYPSGSYNEQFF. In nucleotides, the CDR3 is TGTGCCAGCAGTTCTTATCCTAGCGGCTCCTACAATGAGCAGTTCTTC.

This clonotype occurred many times. The chain uses TRBV3-1 and TRBJ2-2; 8 bases map to TRBD2. With 4 bases clipped from V and 5 bases from J, the junction kept 12 bases outside the gene matches. CDR3 length: 17 amino acids. CDR1 and CDR2 from the germline V gene are LGHDT and YNNKEL (reference sequence). CDR3 nucleotides: TGTGCCAGCAGCCCCCGGGGTAGCGGGATAGATACCGGGGAGCTGTTTTTT. Encoded protein: CASSPRGSGIDTGELFF.

A word on this clonotype: This may be a read error, as it is one base from a much larger clone. The rearrangement uses TRBV5-1 and TRBJ2-7; the match to TRBD2 covers 11 bases. CDR1 SGHRS and CDR2 YFSETQ come from the germline V gene. The CDR3 runs 15 residues. Trimming cost V 3 bases and J 7 bases; bases outside gene matches: 9. CDR3 amino acids: CASSWRLAGNVEQYF. In nucleotides, the CDR3 is TGCGCCAGCAGCTGGCGACTAGCGGGAAATGTGGAGCAGTACTTC.

The chain joins TRBV19 to TRBJ2-7; 10 positions agree with TRBD2. V lost 1 base, J lost 3 bases, and 0 bases stayed unmatched. CDR1 and CDR2 from the germline V gene are LNHDA and SQIVND (reference sequence). The CDR3 totals 14 residues. This CDR3 is CASSIGTSGYEQYF. As DNA, the CDR3 is TGTGCCAGTAGTATAGGGACTAGCGGCTACGAGCAGTACTTC.